Only a few counts were recorded for the clone carrying this TCR beta chain. This record comes from a study of blood T cell repertoires in COVID-19. Data came from immunoSEQ multiplex PCR; TCRdb stores just in-frame clones and leaves some out. The sample has roughly 500,000 clones; roughly 88% are singletons. The CDR3 runs to 16 residues. Germline values: CDR1 SGDLS, CDR2 YYNGEE. V lost 1 base and J 4 bases, leaving 15 bases between the germline ends. The receptor's source is a woman aged 40 to 50 who had recovered from COVID-19. The sequencing sample was made of PBMCs or T cells enriched from blood (not recorded which). This chain joins TRBV9 and TRBJ1-3; D is unclear. CDR3 loop: CASSVRPLREGNTIYF. CDR3 DNA: TGTGCCAGCAGCGTACGACCCCTGCGGGAAGGAAACACCATATATTTT. The entire variable domain, with the rest obtained from reference TRBV9 and TRBJ1-3, is as follows: DSGVTQTPKHLITATGQRVTLRCSPRSGDLSVYWYQQSLDQGLQFLIQYYNGEERAKGNILERFSAQQFPDLHSELNLSSLELGDSALYFCASSVRPLREGNTIYFGEGSWLTVV.